This TCR beta chain derives from a study of blood T cell repertoires in COVID-19. Assay: immunoSEQ multiplex PCR; the TCRdb copy retains only in-frame clones and omits some. The table has some 99,000 clones, around 90% seen once; the top ten hold more than 3.5%. V shed 3 bases, J shed 1 base, and the junction held 5 bases outside the gene matches. CDR1 and CDR2 (germline): LNHDA, SQIVND (reference sequence). The length of the CDR3 is 15 residues. The chain joins TRBV19 to TRBJ1-1, with 7 nucleotides matching TRBD1. Sequenced: peripheral blood. This receptor was taken from a human donor with COVID-19, enrolled during active disease. The donor label of this sample is uncertain. The CDR3 region is CASSIFRDRNTEAFF. CDR3 nucleotides: TGTGCCAGTAGTATTTTCCGGGACAGGAACACTGAAGCTTTCTTT.